These 10 T cell receptor beta chains share one sample of origin, sequenced in a study of blood T cells in healthy people across ages. Next came a second PCR, run for about 7 to 12 cycles, which used a sample-barcoded 5' primer along with a J-beta primer mix. TCRdb independently ran MiXCR on the 5' RACE reads; one entry per CDR3 protein. The sample contains 1.2 million to 1.5 million distinct CDR3 sequences, 35% to 45% of which appear only once. Sequences were obtained from blood. These receptors all stem from a woman aged 18 to 35 in good health.

CDR3 sequence (DNA): TGTGCCTGGAGTGCCGCCCAGGGGGTAGGAGGCTACACCTTC. Translation gives CAWSAAQGVGGYTF. This rearrangement joins TRBV30 to TRBJ1-2; the match to TRBD1 covers 7 bases. CDR1 is GTSNPN, CDR2 SVGIG, per germline (reference sequence). The CDR3 has 14 amino acids. Trimming removed 1 base from V and 8 bases from J; junction bases left unmatched: 10.

The V and J genes are TRBV27 and TRBJ1-1; TRBD1 is a possible D gene (5 bases). V gave up 3 bases and J gave up 2 bases, with 13 bases separating them. The CDR3 consists of 15 residues. The germline V gene encodes CDR1 MNHEY and CDR2 SMNVEV (reference sequence). The DNA of the CDR3 is TGTGCCAGCAGTTTTTCGACAGCTCGAAACACTGAAGCTTTCTTT. Protein product: CASSFSTARNTEAFF.

The V and J genes are TRBV9 and TRBJ2-2; D possibly corresponds to TRBD2 (7 bases). The length of the CDR3 is 16 residues. Per the germline V gene, CDR1 is SGDLS and CDR2 is YYNGEE. Trimming removed 5 bases at V and 0 bases at J, with 14 bases between. The DNA of the CDR3 is TGTGCCAGCAGAGGGGGGGCGGGATCGAACACCGGGGAGCTGTTTTTT. Translation gives CASRGGAGSNTGELFF.

This clonotype appeared a few times. V gene TRBV29-1 combines with J gene TRBJ1-2; 8 positions agree with TRBD1. The V segment lost 5 bases and the J segment 6 bases; nucleotides outside the gene matches: 2. The CDR3 covers 11 residues. Germline-derived CDR1 and CDR2 are SQVTM and ANQGSEA. This CDR3 is CSVLQGDGYTF. Here the CDR3 DNA reads TGCAGCGTTCTACAGGGGGATGGCTACACCTTC.

This clonotype showed up just a few times. The rearrangement links TRBV20-1 to TRBJ2-7; possible D gene TRBD1, 6 bases. V was cut by 6 bases and J by 0 bases, with 18 bases left in between. Germline V gene lookup returns CDR1 DFQATT and CDR2 SNEGSKA (reference sequence). This CDR3 spans 15 amino acids. Written as DNA, the CDR3 is TGCAGTGCCCAGGGAGTCCGGGACACCTCCTACGAGCAGTACTTC. This gives the protein CSAQGVRDTSYEQYF.

The chain links TRBV11-2 to TRBJ1-2; no definite D call. Looked up from germline, CDR1 is SGHAT and CDR2 is FQNNGV. Trimming removed 1 base from V and 3 bases from J, with 12 bases in between. The CDR3 runs 15 residues. The CDR3 protein is CASSLVRVPDYGYTF. The CDR3, as DNA: TGTGCCAGCAGCTTAGTAAGGGTGCCGGACTATGGCTACACCTTC.

The chain combines TRBV5-4 with TRBJ1-2; D gene unclear. The CDR3 has 14 residues. The V end was cut by 4 bases, the J end by 7 bases, with 17 bases between. Germline V lookup: CDR1 SGHNT, CDR2 YYREEE (reference sequence). CDR3 nucleotide sequence: TGTGCCAGCAGCACTACTAGGACTACCTCTGGCTACACCTTC. This codes for CASSTTRTTSGYTF.

The chain has TRBV6-1 and TRBJ2-1; D is possibly TRBD1 (5 bases). The J call may be faulty, since TRBJ2-7 better matches the DNA end. Germline values: CDR1 MNHNS, CDR2 SASEGT. CDR3 size: 14 residues. The CDR3 reads CASLWLPGYNEQYF. CDR3 nucleotides: TGTGCCAGCCTATGGCTCCCAGGGTACAATGAGCAGTACTTC.

The rearrangement uses TRBV20-1 and TRBJ2-3, with TRBD2 identical over 10 bases. Germline V gene lookup returns CDR1 DFQATT and CDR2 SNEGSKA (reference sequence). This CDR3 has 16 residues. V trimming: 5 bases; J trimming: 5 bases; junction bases outside the gene matches: 13. The CDR3 DNA reads TGCAGTGCTCGCTACCCTAGCGGGGGAACACTAGATACGCAGTATTTT. It yields the protein CSARYPSGGTLDTQYF.

This clonotype was seen more than once but under ten times. The chain uses TRBV25-1 and TRBJ1-1; D may be TRBD1 (6 bases). V gave up 6 bases and J gave up 5 bases, with 19 bases separating them. Germline loops: CDR1 MGHDK, CDR2 SYGVNS. The CDR3 contains 15 residues. The CDR3, as DNA: TGTGCCAGCAGGGACCAGGGGCACTTGGGGACTGAAGCTTTCTTT. Translated: CASRDQGHLGTEAFF.